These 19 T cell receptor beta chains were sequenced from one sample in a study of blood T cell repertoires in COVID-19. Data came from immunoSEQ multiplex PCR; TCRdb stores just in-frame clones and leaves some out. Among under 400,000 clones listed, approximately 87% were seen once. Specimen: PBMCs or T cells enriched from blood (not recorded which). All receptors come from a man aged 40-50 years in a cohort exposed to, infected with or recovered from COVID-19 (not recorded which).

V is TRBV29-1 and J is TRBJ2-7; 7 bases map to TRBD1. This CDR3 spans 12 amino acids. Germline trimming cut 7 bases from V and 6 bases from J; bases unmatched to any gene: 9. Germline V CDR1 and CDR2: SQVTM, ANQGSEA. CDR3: CSGRQGLSEQYF. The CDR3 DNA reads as TGCAGCGGTCGACAGGGTTTGAGCGAGCAGTACTTC.

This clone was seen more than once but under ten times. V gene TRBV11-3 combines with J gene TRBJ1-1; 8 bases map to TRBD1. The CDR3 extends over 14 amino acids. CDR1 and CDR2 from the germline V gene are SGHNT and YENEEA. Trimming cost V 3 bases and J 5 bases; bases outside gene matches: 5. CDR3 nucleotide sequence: TGTGCCAGCAGCTTCTCAGGGGGCGTAACTGAAGCTTTCTTT. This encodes CASSFSGGVTEAFF. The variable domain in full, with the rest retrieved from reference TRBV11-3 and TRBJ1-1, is EAGVVQSPRYKIIEKKQPVAFWCNPISGHNTLYWYLQNLGQGPELLIRYENEEAVDDSQLPKDRFSAERLKGVDSTLKIQPAELGDSAVYLCASSFSGGVTEAFFGQGTRLTVV.

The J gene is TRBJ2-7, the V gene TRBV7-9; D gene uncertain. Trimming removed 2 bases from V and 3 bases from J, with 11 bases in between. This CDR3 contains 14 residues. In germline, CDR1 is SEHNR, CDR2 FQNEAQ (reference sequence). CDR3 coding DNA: TGTGCCAGCAGCTTAAGTCACGTTAGCTACGAGCAGTACTTC. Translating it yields CASSLSHVSYEQYF.

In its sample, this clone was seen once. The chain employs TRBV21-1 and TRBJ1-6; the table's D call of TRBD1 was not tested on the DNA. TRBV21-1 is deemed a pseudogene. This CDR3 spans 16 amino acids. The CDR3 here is CASLETPGENNSPLHF. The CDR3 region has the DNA TGTGCCAGCTTAGAGACACCAGGGGAGAATAATTCACCCCTCCACTTT.

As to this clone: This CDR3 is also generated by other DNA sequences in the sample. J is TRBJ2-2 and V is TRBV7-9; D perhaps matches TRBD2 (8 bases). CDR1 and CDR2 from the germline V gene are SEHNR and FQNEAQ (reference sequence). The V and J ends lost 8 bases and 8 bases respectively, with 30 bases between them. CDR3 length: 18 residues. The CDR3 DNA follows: TGTGCCAGCTGGTGGACAGGCGGGGGGAGAGGAGCGACTGGGGAGCTGTTTTTT. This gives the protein CASWWTGGGRGATGELFF.

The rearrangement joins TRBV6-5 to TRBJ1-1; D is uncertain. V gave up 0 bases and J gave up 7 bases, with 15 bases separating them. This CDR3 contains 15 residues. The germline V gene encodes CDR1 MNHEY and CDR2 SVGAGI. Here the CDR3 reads CASSYSSSGSGEAFF. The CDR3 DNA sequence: TGTGCCAGCAGTTACTCGTCTTCGGGGTCTGGTGAAGCTTTCTTT.

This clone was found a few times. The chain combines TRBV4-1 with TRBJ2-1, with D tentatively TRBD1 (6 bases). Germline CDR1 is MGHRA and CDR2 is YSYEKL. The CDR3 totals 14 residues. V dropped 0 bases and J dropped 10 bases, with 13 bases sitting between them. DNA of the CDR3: TGCGCCAGCAGCCAAGAAACAGGGTGGCGCGAGCAGTTCTTC. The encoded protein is CASSQETGWREQFF.

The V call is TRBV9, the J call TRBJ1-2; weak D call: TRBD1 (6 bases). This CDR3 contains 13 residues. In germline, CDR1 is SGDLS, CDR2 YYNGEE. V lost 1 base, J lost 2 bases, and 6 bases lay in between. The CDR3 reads CASSVQGNYGYTF. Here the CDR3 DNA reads TGTGCCAGCAGCGTACAGGGGAACTATGGCTACACCTTC.

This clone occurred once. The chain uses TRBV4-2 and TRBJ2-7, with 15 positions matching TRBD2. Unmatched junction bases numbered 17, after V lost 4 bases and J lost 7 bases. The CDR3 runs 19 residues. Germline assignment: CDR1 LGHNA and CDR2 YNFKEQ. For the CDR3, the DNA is TGTGCCAGCAGCCGAGGGTCAAGGACTAGCGGGAGGGTCGGGGGAGAGCAGTACTTC. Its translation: CASSRGSRTSGRVGGEQYF.

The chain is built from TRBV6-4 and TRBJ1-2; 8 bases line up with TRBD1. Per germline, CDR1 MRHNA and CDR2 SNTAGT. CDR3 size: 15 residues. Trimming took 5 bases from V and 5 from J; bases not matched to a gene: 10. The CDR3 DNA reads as TGTGCCAGCAGTACCGCAGGGGGCGTCGGGTATGGCTACACCTTC. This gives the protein CASSTAGGVGYGYTF.

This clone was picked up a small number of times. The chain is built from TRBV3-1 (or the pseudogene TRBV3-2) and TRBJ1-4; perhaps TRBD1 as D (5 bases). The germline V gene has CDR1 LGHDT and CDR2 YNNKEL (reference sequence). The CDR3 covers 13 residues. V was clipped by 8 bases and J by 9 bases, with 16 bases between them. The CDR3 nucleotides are TGTGCCAGCTCTGGGGACGGGAGGAAAAAACTGTTTTTT. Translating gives CASSGDGRKKLFF.

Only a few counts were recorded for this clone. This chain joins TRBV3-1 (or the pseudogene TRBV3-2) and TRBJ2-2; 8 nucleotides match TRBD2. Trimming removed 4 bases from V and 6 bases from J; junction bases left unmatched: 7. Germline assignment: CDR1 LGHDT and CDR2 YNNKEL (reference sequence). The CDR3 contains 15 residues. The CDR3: CASSPGRREAGELFF. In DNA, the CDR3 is TGTGCCAGCAGCCCTGGGAGGCGGGAGGCCGGGGAGCTGTTTTTT.

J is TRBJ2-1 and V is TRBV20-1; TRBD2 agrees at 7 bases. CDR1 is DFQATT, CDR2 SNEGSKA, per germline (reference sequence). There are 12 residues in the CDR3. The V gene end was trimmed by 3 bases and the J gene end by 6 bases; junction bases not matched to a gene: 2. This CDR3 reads CSASAGVNEQFF. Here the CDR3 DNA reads TGCAGTGCTAGTGCGGGGGTCAATGAGCAGTTCTTC.

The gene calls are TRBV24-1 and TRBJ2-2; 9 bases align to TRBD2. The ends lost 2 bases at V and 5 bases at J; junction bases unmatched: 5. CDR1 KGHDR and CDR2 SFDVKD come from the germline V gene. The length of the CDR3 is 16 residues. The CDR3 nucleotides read TGTGCCACCAGTGATTGGGATAGCGGGAGAACCGGGGAGCTGTTTTTT. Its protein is CATSDWDSGRTGELFF.

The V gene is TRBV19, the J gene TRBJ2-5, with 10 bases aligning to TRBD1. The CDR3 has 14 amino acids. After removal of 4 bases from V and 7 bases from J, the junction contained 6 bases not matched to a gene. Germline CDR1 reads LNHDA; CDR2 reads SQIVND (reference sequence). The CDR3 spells CASSNDRGRGTQYF. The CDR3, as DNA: TGTGCCAGTAGTAACGACAGGGGGCGCGGGACCCAGTACTTC.

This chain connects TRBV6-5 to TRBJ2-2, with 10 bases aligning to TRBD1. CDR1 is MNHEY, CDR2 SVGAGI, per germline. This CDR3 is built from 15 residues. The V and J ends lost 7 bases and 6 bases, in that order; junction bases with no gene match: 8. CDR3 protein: CASTQDRGSSGELFF. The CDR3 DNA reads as TGTGCCAGCACACAGGACAGGGGGAGTTCCGGGGAGCTGTTTTTT.

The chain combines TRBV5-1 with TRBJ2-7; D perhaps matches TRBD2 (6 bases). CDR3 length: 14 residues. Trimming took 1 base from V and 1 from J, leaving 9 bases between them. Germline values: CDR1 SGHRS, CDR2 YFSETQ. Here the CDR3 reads CASSLSGASYEQYF. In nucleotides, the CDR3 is TGCGCCAGCAGCTTGTCGGGAGCTTCCTACGAGCAGTACTTC.

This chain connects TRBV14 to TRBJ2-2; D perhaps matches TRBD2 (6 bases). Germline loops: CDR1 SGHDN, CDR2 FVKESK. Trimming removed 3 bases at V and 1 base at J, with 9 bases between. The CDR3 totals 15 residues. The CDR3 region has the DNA TGTGCCAGCAGCCAGGTAGCGGTGAACACCGGGGAGCTGTTTTTT. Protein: CASSQVAVNTGELFF.

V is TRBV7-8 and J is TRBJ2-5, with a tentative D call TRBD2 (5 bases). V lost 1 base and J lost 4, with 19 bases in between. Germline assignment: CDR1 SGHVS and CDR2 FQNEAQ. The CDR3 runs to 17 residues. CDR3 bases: TGTGCCAGCAGCTTAGGAGGGCCAGTAATTAATCCAGAGACCCAGTACTTC. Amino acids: CASSLGGPVINPETQYF.